Listed below are T cell receptor beta chains from one sample, sequenced in a study of T cell repertoires in cytomegalovirus infection. In TCRdb, the reads were re-called with MiXCR into one record per CDR3 protein. The sample contains roughly 100,000 distinct CDR3 sequences, 16% of which appear only once. Sequencing used PBMCs. Every receptor here comes from a human donor in good health (CMV status not recorded). Some clones in this sample may be carry-over from other donors' samples. Both conserved end residues are part of each CDR3. A D gene is named only where the DNA matches it firmly. Where a row states a size, it is once, few, many or the class of an expanded clone; other rows omit it.

j_call	d_call	clone_size	v_call	cdr3_aa	cdr3_nt
TRBJ1-6	NA	few	TRBV29-1	CSVRSTYNSPLHF	TGCAGCGTTCGGTCAACCTATAATTCACCCCTCCACTTT
TRBJ1-1	NA	NA	TRBV12-3/TRBV12-4	CASSGGGITEAFF	TGTGCCAGCAGCGGGGGGGGGATAACTGAAGCTTTCTTT
TRBJ1-5	NA	many	TRBV6-1	CASSVAENQPQHF	TGTGCCAGCAGTGTGGCAGAGAATCAGCCCCAGCATTTT
TRBJ1-5	NA	NA	TRBV9	CASSLTDHQPQHF	TGTGCCAGCAGCCTCACCGACCATCAGCCCCAGCATTTT
TRBJ1-4	NA	NA	TRBV29-1	CSVDPGVNEKLFF	TGCAGCGTTGACCCGGGCGTAAATGAAAAACTGTTTTTT
TRBJ2-1	NA	many	TRBV12-3/TRBV12-4	CASSLGGGAEFF	TGTGCCAGCAGTTTAGGTGGGGGGGCTGAATTCTTC
TRBJ2-4	TRBD2	few	TRBV28	CASSRRGLAGLAKNIQYF	TGTGCCAGCAGTCGCCGGGGACTAGCGGGGCTAGCCAAAAACATTCAGTACTTC
TRBJ1-2	NA	few	TRBV7-6	CASSLNTYGYTF	TGTGCCAGCAGCTTAAACACCTATGGCTACACCTTC
TRBJ2-5	NA	many	TRBV7-2	CASSLTVGGGIETQYF	TGTGCCAGCAGCTTAACCGTTGGGGGGGGCATAGAGACCCAGTACTTC
TRBJ1-1	TRBD1	NA	TRBV11-1	CASGSGTGPRAFF	TGTGCCAGCGGCTCCGGGACAGGGCCTCGGGCTTTCTTT
TRBJ2-3	NA	NA	TRBV15	CATSTGYFTDTQYF	TGTGCCACCTCTACAGGGTACTTCACAGATACGCAGTATTTT
TRBJ2-7	NA	many	TRBV7-2	CASSPATGPYEQYF	TGTGCCAGCAGCCCGGCGACAGGACCCTACGAGCAGTACTTC
TRBJ1-5	NA	many	TRBV7-8	CASSSRGGDFQPQHF	TGTGCCAGCAGCTCGAGGGGGGGGGATTTTCAGCCCCAGCATTTT
TRBJ1-1	TRBD1	NA	TRBV6-2/TRBV6-3	CASSFLYRLGTGNTEAFF	TGTGCCAGCAGTTTTCTCTACCGCCTTGGGACAGGCAACACTGAAGCTTTCTTT
TRBJ1-2	NA	many	TRBV7-8	CASSLEARAARGYTF	TGTGCCAGCAGCTTAGAGGCCAGGGCCGCGCGAGGCTACACCTTC
TRBJ1-1	NA	once	TRBV6-5	CASSEQVGNEAFF	TGTGCCAGCAGTGAACAGGTGGGGAATGAAGCTTTCTTT
TRBJ1-2	NA	NA	TRBV19	CASRPAAAWNYGYTF	TGTGCCAGTAGACCCGCAGCGGCGTGGAACTATGGCTACACCTTC
TRBJ2-1	NA	few	TRBV4-1	CASSQVGGSYNEQFF	TGCGCCAGCAGCCAAGTTGGAGGCTCCTACAATGAGCAGTTCTTC
TRBJ1-2	NA	NA	TRBV5-1	CASSSSGGHGGYTF	TGCGCCAGCAGCTCGAGCGGGGGGCACGGTGGCTACACCTTC
TRBJ2-3	TRBD1	many	TRBV7-3	CASSSQGYTDTQYF	TGTGCCAGCAGCTCACAGGGGTACACAGATACGCAGTATTTT
TRBJ2-5	NA	many	TRBV7-2	CASSLRGGGETQYF	TGTGCCAGCAGCTTACGGGGCGGGGGCGAGACCCAGTACTTC
TRBJ2-1	NA	few	TRBV7-6	CASSSGQRAGYNEQFF	TGTGCCAGCAGCTCCGGACAGAGGGCGGGGTACAATGAGCAGTTCTTC
TRBJ1-2	TRBD1	NA	TRBV28	CASERDRGHCGYTF	TGTGCCAGCGAACGGGACAGGGGGCATTGTGGCTACACCTTC
TRBJ2-7	TRBD2	many	TRBV7-2	CASRRTSGSYEQYF	TGTGCCAGCAGGCGGACTAGCGGTTCCTACGAGCAGTACTTC
TRBJ1-2	NA	NA	TRBV9	CASSADINYGYTF	TGTGCCAGCAGCGCTGACATCAACTATGGCTACACCTTC
TRBJ1-6	TRBD1	few	TRBV14	CASNRGPVNNSPLHF	TGTGCCAGCAACAGGGGGCCCGTTAATAATTCACCCCTCCACTTT
TRBJ2-1	NA	many	TRBV7-6	CASSIGAYNEQFF	TGTGCCAGCAGTATAGGGGCCTACAATGAGCAGTTCTTC
TRBJ2-3	NA	few	TRBV12-3/TRBV12-4	CASSLGLGWATQYF	TGTGCCAGCAGTTTAGGCCTCGGGTGGGCTACGCAGTATTTT